These 30 T cell receptor beta chains were all obtained from the same sample, sequenced in a study of blood T cells in healthy people across ages. A second about 7 to 11 cycle PCR used barcoded and J-beta primers. TCRdb recomputed calls from the 5' RACE reads with MiXCR, one row per CDR3 protein. The top ten clones hold over 30% of a sample with about 640,000 distinct CDR3 sequences, roughly three fifths of them seen once. Sequencing was performed on blood. All receptors derive from a man between 60 and 70 years old in good health.

The chain carries TRBV12-3 or TRBV12-4 and TRBJ2-5; D is unresolved. The CDR3 runs to 13 residues. Trimming cost V 5 bases and J 0 bases, with 7 bases left between them. This chain's CDR3 is CASSPNNQETQYF. DNA for the CDR3: TGTGCCAGCAGTCCCAATAACCAAGAGACCCAGTACTTC.

This rearrangement joins TRBV4-2 to TRBJ2-5; no definite D call. The germline gives CDR1 LGHNA, CDR2 YNFKEQ. The V end lost 1 base, the J end lost 1 base, and 10 bases lay between the germline ends. The CDR3 runs to 15 residues. In DNA form, the CDR3 reads TGTGCCAGCAGCCAAGCGTCCGGCCTCCAAGAGACCCAGTACTTC. Its translation is CASSQASGLQETQYF.

This chain uses TRBV9 with TRBJ2-5, with D hard to call. Germline values: CDR1 SGDLS, CDR2 YYNGEE. The CDR3 loop spans 13 amino acids. The V end was cut by 2 bases, the J end by 7 bases, with 12 bases between. The CDR3 DNA is TGTGCCAGCAGCGTTCAAACAATGGGGACCCAGTACTTC. It yields the protein CASSVQTMGTQYF.

The chain links TRBV6-4 to TRBJ2-1; 7 nucleotides agree with TRBD2. Trimming at V came to 2 bases and at J to 10 bases, leaving 8 bases not matched to a gene. The CDR3 has 14 residues. Germline lookup yields CDR1 MRHNA and CDR2 SNTAGT. CDR3 amino acids: CASSDVANGGEQFF. Here the CDR3 DNA reads TGTGCCAGCAGTGACGTTGCTAACGGGGGGGAGCAGTTCTTC.

The chain recombines TRBV5-1 with TRBJ2-3; TRBD2 is a possible D gene (5 bases). CDR3 length equals 14 residues. Germline CDR1 is SGHRS and CDR2 is YFSETQ. Trimming shortened V by 4 bases and J by 4 bases, and 13 bases separated the two germline ends. As DNA, the CDR3 is TGCGCCAGCAGCCCGGGATCGGCCTCAGATACGCAGTATTTT. Amino acid sequence: CASSPGSASDTQYF.

This clonotype was found a few times. This sequence joins TRBV7-2 and TRBJ2-3, with TRBD2 matching over 8 bases. Unmatched junction bases numbered 7, after V lost 5 bases and J lost 6 bases. This CDR3 has 14 amino acids. The germline V gene encodes CDR1 SGHTA and CDR2 FQGNSA. The CDR3 DNA sequence: TGTGCCAGCAGCCAGGAGCGGACTAGCGATACGCAGTATTTT. It yields the protein CASSQERTSDTQYF.

This chain connects TRBV5-1 to TRBJ1-6; no definite D call. CDR3 length: 15 residues. Germline V gene sequence: CDR1 SGHRS, CDR2 YFSETQ. V shed 2 bases and J shed 7 bases, with 13 bases lying between them. The CDR3 sequence is CASSFSDAWNSPLHF. In DNA form, the CDR3 reads TGCGCCAGCAGCTTCTCGGATGCCTGGAATTCACCCCTCCACTTT. Supplemented by reference TRBV5-1 and TRBJ1-6, the full variable domain reads KAGVTQTPRYLIKTRGQQVTLSCSPISGHRSVSWYQQTPGQGLQFLFEYFSETQRNKGNFPGRFSGRQFSNSRSEMNVSTLELGDSALYLCASSFSDAWNSPLHFGNGTRLTVT.

This clonotype was counted between two and nine times. V and J are TRBV15 and TRBJ2-5; D is undetermined. The V end was cut by 4 bases, the J end by 4 bases, with 10 bases between. CDR3 size: 13 residues. Germline CDR1 is LNHNV and CDR2 is YYDKDF (reference sequence). The CDR3 loop is CATSNPRGETQYF. CDR3 DNA: TGTGCCACCAGCAATCCTAGAGGAGAGACCCAGTACTTC.

This chain uses TRBV4-2 with TRBJ1-2; a possible D gene is TRBD1 (5 bases). This CDR3 is 16 amino acids long. V shed 0 bases and J shed 4 bases, with 15 bases lying between them. CDR1 and CDR2 (germline): LGHNA, YNFKEQ. CDR3 region: CASSQERMTVSYGYTF. Written as DNA, the CDR3 is TGTGCCAGCAGCCAAGAACGGATGACAGTCAGCTATGGCTACACCTTC.

This chain connects TRBV20-1 to TRBJ2-5; 9 bases fit TRBD2. The CDR3 sequence is 14 residues long. The V gene end was trimmed by 4 bases and the J gene end by 4 bases; junction bases not matched to a gene: 7. The germline V gene has CDR1 DFQATT and CDR2 SNEGSKA (reference sequence). As DNA, the CDR3 is TGCAGTGCTATGGCGGGGGGGGCGGGAGAGACCCAGTACTTC. This encodes CSAMAGGAGETQYF.

This clonotype was picked up a small number of times. CDR3 sequence reads: CSILQGNTIYF. CDR3 DNA: TGCAGCATCTTGCAGGGTAACACCATATATTTT. This chain links TRBV29-1 with TRBJ1-3, with D possibly matching TRBD1 (5 bases). V was shortened by 8 bases and J by 7 bases, with 12 bases between the two germline ends. The CDR3 extends over 11 amino acids. Germline CDR1 SQVTM, CDR2 ANQGSEA. The variable domain in full, with the rest retrieved from reference TRBV29-1 and TRBJ1-3, is SAVISQKPSRDICQRGTSLTIQCQVDSQVTMMFWYRQQPGQSLTLIATANQGSEATYESGFVIDKFPISRPNLTFSTLTVSNMSPEDSSIYLCSILQGNTIYFGEGSWLTVV.

The rearrangement links TRBV10-3 to TRBJ2-5; D may match TRBD1 or TRBD2 (6 bases each). Per the germline V gene, CDR1 is ENHRY and CDR2 is SYGVKD. The CDR3 is 16 amino acids. Trimming took off 2 bases at V and 5 bases at J, with 18 bases between the two ends. CDR3 residues: CAISESRGEATETQYF. The CDR3 coding sequence is TGTGCCATCAGTGAGAGTAGGGGGGAGGCCACGGAGACCCAGTACTTC.

The CDR3 DNA is TGCAGTGCACCGGGACAGGGTGGCTACACCTTC. It codes for CSAPGQGGYTF. This rearrangement joins TRBV20-1 to TRBJ1-2; 9 bases map to TRBD1. Germline CDR1 DFQATT, CDR2 SNEGSKA (reference sequence). CDR3 length equals 11 residues. Trimming at V came to 6 bases and at J to 7 bases, leaving 3 bases not matched to a gene.

This clonotype was counted many times. The chain has TRBV18 and TRBJ1-1; TRBD1 agrees at 7 bases. The germline gives CDR1 KGHSH, CDR2 LQKENI. The V gene end was trimmed by 1 base and the J gene end by 5 bases; junction bases not matched to a gene: 16. CDR3 size: 18 residues. The CDR3 bases are TGTGCCAGCTCACCACGAATGATTGACACTCAGGGGGGTACTGAAGCTTTCTTT. It codes for CASSPRMIDTQGGTEAFF.

J is TRBJ2-5 and V is TRBV5-1; D ambiguous. Trimming pared 3 bases from V and 5 bases from J, leaving 8 bases between. This CDR3 has 12 residues. Germline V gives CDR1 SGHRS, CDR2 YFSETQ. CDR3 nucleotides: TGCGCCAGCAGCTCCCCTGATGAGACCCAGTACTTC. Translated, it gives CASSSPDETQYF.

The genes are TRBV6-5 and TRBJ2-1; perhaps TRBD1 as D (6 bases). Trimming pared 4 bases from V and 1 base from J, leaving 14 bases between. The germline V gene has CDR1 MNHEY and CDR2 SVGAGI. CDR3 length equals 16 residues. The CDR3 nucleotides read TGTGCCAGCAGTTCCCTTTCCGGGACATCCTACAATGAGCAGTTCTTC. Its translation is CASSSLSGTSYNEQFF.

A note on this clonotype: This may be a read error, as it is one base from a much larger clone. This sequence joins TRBV14 and TRBJ2-1; D is tentatively TRBD1 or TRBD2 (6 bases each). The V end was cut by 5 bases, the J end by 0 bases, with 17 bases between. This CDR3 contains 17 residues. Per the germline V gene, CDR1 is SGHDN and CDR2 is FVKESK. This CDR3 reads CASSTYRDCGSYNEQFF. The CDR3 nucleotides read TGTGCCAGCAGCACCTACAGGGACTGTGGCTCCTACAATGAGCAGTTCTTC. Supplemented by reference TRBV14 and TRBJ2-1, the full variable domain reads EAGVTQFPSHSVIEKGQTVTLRCDPISGHDNLYWYRRVMGKEIKFLLHFVKESKQDESGMPNNRFLAERTGGTYSTLKVQPAELEDSGVYFCASSTYRDCGSYNEQFFGPGTRLTVL.

This clonotype turned up a few times. DNA of the CDR3: TGTGCCAGCTACAGCTTCTCTGGGGCCAACGTCCTGACTTTC. Its protein product is CASYSFSGANVLTF. This chain connects TRBV6-5 to TRBJ2-6; D gene uncertain. Germline V CDR1 and CDR2: MNHEY, SVGAGI. V was clipped by 8 bases and J by 0 bases, with 8 bases between them. This CDR3 comprises 14 residues.

The chain carries TRBV7-8 and TRBJ1-1; D ambiguous. Looked up from germline, CDR1 is SGHVS and CDR2 is FQNEAQ. V lost 1 base and J 6 bases, leaving 6 bases between the germline ends. CDR3 length: 12 amino acids. In DNA form, the CDR3 reads TGTGCCAGCAGCTTAGTGGTATCTGAAGCTTTCTTT. Protein: CASSLVVSEAFF.

V usage is TRBV18 and J usage is TRBJ1-1, with D tentatively TRBD1 (5 bases). The CDR3 is made up of 13 amino acids. V lost 4 bases, J lost 5 bases, and 11 bases lay in between. Germline lookup yields CDR1 KGHSH and CDR2 LQKENI. CDR3: CASSRGERTEAFF. The CDR3 coding sequence is TGTGCCAGCTCACGGGGGGAGAGGACTGAAGCTTTCTTT.

The V gene is TRBV20-1, the J gene TRBJ2-3, with 7 bases that match TRBD2. V dropped 3 bases and J dropped 8; count of bases not matched to a gene: 11. The CDR3 contains 14 residues. The V gene's germline CDR1 is DFQATT and CDR2 SNEGSKA (reference sequence). CDR3 coding DNA: TGCAGTGCTAGCTCACTAGCGTCGCTCCCTACGCAGTATTTT. Its translation is CSASSLASLPTQYF.

V and J are TRBV7-2 and TRBJ2-5; possibly TRBD2 for D (6 bases). The CDR3 covers 14 residues. CDR1 is SGHTA, CDR2 FQGNSA, per germline. Deletions cut 4 bases from V and 5 bases from J, with 14 bases between. The CDR3 DNA reads TGTGCCAGCAGCTATCGACGGGGGAGGGAGACCCAGTACTTC. Amino acids: CASSYRRGRETQYF.

This clonotype has ten or more counts. The genes are TRBV5-8 and TRBJ2-5, with D hard to call. The ends were cut back, 3 bases at V and 5 bases at J, with 8 bases in the middle. CDR1 is SGHTS, CDR2 YDEGEE, per germline. There are 12 residues in the CDR3. DNA for the CDR3: TGTGCCAGCAGCTGGGGTTGGGAGACCCAGTACTTC. It encodes CASSWGWETQYF. Filled out from reference TRBV5-8 and TRBJ2-5, the complete variable domain reads EAGVTQSPTHLIKTRGQQATLRCSPISGHTSVYWYQQALGLGLQFLLWYDEGEERNRGNFPPRFSGRQFPNYSSELNVNALELEDSALYLCASSWGWETQYFGPGTRLLVL.

This clonotype was seen many times. The genes are TRBV28 and TRBJ2-1; either TRBD1 or TRBD2 may fit D (6 bases each). The ends were cut back, 5 bases at V and 8 bases at J, with 25 bases in the middle. CDR3 length equals 17 residues. The germline V gene encodes CDR1 MDHEN and CDR2 SYDVKM. CDR3 nucleotide sequence: TGTGCCAGCAGTGGGGATCCTACCGGGGGCACACACGATGAGCAGTTCTTC. It yields the protein CASSGDPTGGTHDEQFF.

The chain links TRBV3-1 to TRBJ2-3; no clear D. V lost 7 bases and J 6 bases, leaving 14 bases between the germline ends. CDR1 LGHDT and CDR2 YNNKEL come from the germline V gene (reference sequence). The CDR3 has 13 residues. This CDR3 reads CASTSVFGDTQYF. CDR3 coding DNA: TGTGCCAGCACTTCCGTATTTGGGGATACGCAGTATTTT.

At least ten counts were recorded for this clonotype. This chain links TRBV29-1 with TRBJ2-6, with D uncertain. Germline V gives CDR1 SQVTM, CDR2 ANQGSEA. Trimming removed 4 bases from V and 0 bases from J, with 4 bases in between. The CDR3 runs to 13 residues. The CDR3 DNA reads as TGCAGCGTTGCATTCTCTGGGGCCAACGTCCTGACTTTC. The encoded protein is CSVAFSGANVLTF. Based on the CDR3 plus reference TRBV29-1 and TRBJ2-6, the full variable domain is SAVISQKPSRDICQRGTSLTIQCQVDSQVTMMFWYRQQPGQSLTLIATANQGSEATYESGFVIDKFPISRPNLTFSTLTVSNMSPEDSSIYLCSVAFSGANVLTFGAGSRLTVL.

This chain joins TRBV27 and TRBJ2-2; no reliable D call. Germline CDR1 is MNHEY and CDR2 is SMNVEV (reference sequence). CDR3 length: 17 residues. Trimming took 7 bases from V and 0 from J, leaving 18 bases between them. CDR3 residues: CASTAGFPGSNTGELFF. In nucleotides, the CDR3 is TGTGCCAGCACCGCCGGATTTCCAGGATCGAACACCGGGGAGCTGTTTTTT.

The rearrangement uses TRBV6-5 and TRBJ2-1, with 10 bases that match TRBD2. CDR1 is MNHEY and CDR2 is SVGAGI in the germline V gene. V shed 5 bases and J 9 bases; nucleotides not matched to a gene: 13. The CDR3 loop spans 16 amino acids. CDR3 sequence (DNA): TGTGCCAGCAGTAGAGCGGGAGCGGGGGGGCAGGTTGAGCAGTTCTTC. Its protein is CASSRAGAGGQVEQFF.

V and J are TRBV20-1 and TRBJ2-5, with D maybe TRBD2 (6 bases). The CDR3 sequence is 11 residues long. V was trimmed by 3 bases and J by 11 bases, leaving 13 bases between them. Germline V gene lookup returns CDR1 DFQATT and CDR2 SNEGSKA (reference sequence). The CDR3 sequence is CSARFGEVQYF. The CDR3 coding sequence is TGCAGTGCTAGGTTCGGGGAGGTGCAGTACTTC.

V gene TRBV28 combines with J gene TRBJ1-1; D is unresolved. The CDR3 runs 14 residues. The V end was cut by 4 bases, the J end by 5 bases, with 14 bases between. CDR1 is MDHEN, CDR2 SYDVKM, per germline. The CDR3 region is CASSSPAGWTEAFF. The CDR3 coding sequence is TGTGCCAGCAGTTCCCCAGCGGGGTGGACTGAAGCTTTCTTT.